Described below is a single TCR beta chain sequence and its context. Antigen specificity is unknown. The PCR made use of 60 Vbeta and 13 Jbeta primers. Repertoires were generated with immunoSEQ multiplex PCR, while TCRdb's copy carries only in-frame clones and drops some. The sample contains approximately 190,000 clones, 75% to 85% of which appear only once. The CDR3 extends over 12 amino acids. The germline V gene has CDR1 MNHNY and CDR2 SVGAGI (reference sequence). V was clipped by 6 bases and J by 4 bases, with 10 bases between them. The sample belongs to a study of cytomegalovirus exposure and HLA in healthy donors. Overall study: Samples from HLA-typed donors yielded around 85 million unique TCRs in an early data release.

Study-wide findings and caveats: Most TCRs appeared rarely, but some public TCRs recurred in many donors. The later analysis indicated that the majority of CMV-associated TCR beta chains appeared HLA-restricted. Sequencing depth roughly uniform across donors was assumed in presence/absence analyses.

This TCR came from a woman younger than 45 in good health and CMV-seropositive. The rearrangement links TRBV6-6 to TRBJ2-7; weak D call: TRBD2 (5 bases). Sequenced material: PBMCs. The CDR3 protein is CASSSDFYEQYF. CDR3 nucleotides: TGTGCCAGCAGCTCGGACTTTTACGAGCAGTACTTC.